Below are 26 T cell receptor beta chains sequenced from a single sample in a study of blood T cell repertoires in COVID-19. TCRdb's table, derived via immunoSEQ multiplex PCR, lists solely in-frame clones and lacks some. The top ten clones hold more than 9% of a sample with a few hundred thousand clones, over 75% of them seen once. The sample comprised peripheral blood. Every receptor here comes from a woman aged 25 to 39 with COVID-19, enrolled during active disease.

The chain carries TRBV10-3 and TRBJ2-1, with TRBD2 matching over 13 bases. The CDR3 covers 14 residues. The germline gives CDR1 ENHRY, CDR2 SYGVKD. V dropped 10 bases and J dropped 7; count of bases not matched to a gene: 7. The CDR3 is CASGLAGVQNEQFF. The CDR3, as DNA: TGTGCCAGCGGACTAGCGGGAGTTCAAAATGAGCAGTTCTTC.

The rearrangement uses TRBV5-1 and TRBJ2-2; perhaps TRBD1 as D (6 bases). The V gene's germline CDR1 is SGHRS and CDR2 YFSETQ. The CDR3 sequence is 14 residues long. Trimming stripped 3 bases from V and 8 bases from J, with 14 bases between. CDR3 in amino acids: CASSYGQTTGELFF. DNA of the CDR3: TGCGCCAGCAGCTATGGACAGACCACTGGGGAGCTGTTTTTT. Full variable domain (remainder filled in from reference TRBV5-1 and TRBJ2-2): KAGVTQTPRYLIKTRGQQVTLSCSPISGHRSVSWYQQTPGQGLQFLFEYFSETQRNKGNFPGRFSGRQFSNSRSEMNVSTLELGDSALYLCASSYGQTTGELFFGEGSRLTVL.

The CDR3 region has the DNA TGCGCCAGCAGCCTCACGCCCGGGACAGGGGGCGAGCAGTACTTC. It yields the protein CASSLTPGTGGEQYF. The chain is built from TRBV4-1 and TRBJ2-7; 11 bases agree with TRBD1. The CDR3 totals 15 residues. Losses at the gene ends were 4 bases for V and 6 bases for J; bases not matched to a gene: 8. Germline CDR1 reads MGHRA; CDR2 reads YSYEKL.

This clone was found many times. J is TRBJ2-7 and V is TRBV2; the D gene is possibly TRBD1 (6 bases). Germline CDR1 is SNHLY and CDR2 is FYNNEI. Between the trimmed V and J ends, which lost 8 bases and 5 bases, there was a span of 25 bases. This CDR3 has 16 residues. The CDR3 spells CASHLGDKSGVHEQYF. The CDR3 nucleotides are TGTGCCAGCCACCTGGGGGACAAGTCCGGAGTCCACGAGCAGTACTTC.

The V and J genes are TRBV6-1 and TRBJ1-2; no clear D gene. This CDR3 region has 13 residues. V lost 2 bases to trimming and J lost 6 bases, with 10 bases between them. Germline V lookup: CDR1 MNHNS, CDR2 SASEGT. CDR3 sequence (DNA): TGTGCCAGCAGTGAACCCCAGAACCATGGCTACACCTTC. Translation: CASSEPQNHGYTF.

This clone appeared a single time. The chain uses TRBV7-8 and TRBJ1-1, with D hard to call. The CDR3 loop spans 13 amino acids. The germline gives CDR1 SGHVS, CDR2 FQNEAQ. V lost 5 bases to trimming and J lost 7 bases, with 14 bases between them. The DNA for the CDR3 is TGTGCCAGCAGCCTAGAGAGGTTCGGTGAAGCTTTCTTT. It encodes CASSLERFGEAFF.

A remark on this clone: The same CDR3 is also encoded by other DNA sequences in this sample. This chain joins TRBV5-4 and TRBJ2-7; 10 bases line up with TRBD2. The CDR3 is 15 residues long. V dropped 4 bases and J dropped 7; count of bases not matched to a gene: 11. CDR1 is SGHNT and CDR2 is YYREEE in the germline V gene (reference sequence). The CDR3 DNA reads as TGTGCCAGCAGCCCAGGGCTAGCGGGAGCTGGTGAGCAGTACTTC. It translates to CASSPGLAGAGEQYF.

This chain joins TRBV30 and TRBJ2-1, with a tentative D call TRBD2 (6 bases). Germline-derived CDR1 and CDR2 are GTSNPN and SVGIG (reference sequence). This CDR3 contains 17 residues. The germline V and J ends were trimmed by 5 bases and 3 bases, with 23 bases remaining between them. This chain's CDR3 is CAWLRSRRENRYNEQFF. For the CDR3, the DNA is TGTGCCTGGCTTAGATCCCGTCGGGAGAATCGCTACAATGAGCAGTTCTTC.

This clone was detected only once. This rearrangement joins TRBV5-1 to TRBJ1-2; a possible D gene is TRBD1 (6 bases). The V and J ends lost 0 bases and 8 bases respectively, with 14 bases between them. Germline V lookup: CDR1 SGHRS, CDR2 YFSETQ. The CDR3 length is 14 residues. The CDR3 sequence is CASSLGQDLRGYTF. CDR3 sequence (DNA): TGCGCCAGCAGCTTGGGACAGGACCTGCGAGGCTACACCTTC.

The V gene is TRBV2, the J gene TRBJ2-2; 8 bases agree with TRBD1. CDR3 size: 15 residues. Trimming at V came to 6 bases and at J to 5 bases, leaving 8 bases not matched to a gene. Germline values: CDR1 SNHLY, CDR2 FYNNEI. The CDR3 nucleotides are TGTGCCAGCAGCGGGTGGACAGGGAGGACCGGGGAGCTGTTTTTT. Residues: CASSGWTGRTGELFF.

The chain joins TRBV11-2 to TRBJ2-7; 7 bases are a match to TRBD1. The germline V gene encodes CDR1 SGHAT and CDR2 FQNNGV. Trimming at V came to 5 bases and at J to 4 bases, leaving 5 bases not matched to a gene. This CDR3 contains 13 residues. This chain's CDR3 is CASSQGQTYEQYF. The DNA of the CDR3 is TGTGCCAGCAGCCAGGGACAGACGTACGAGCAGTACTTC.

The chain joins TRBV5-4 to TRBJ2-1; no clear D. The V gene lost 5 bases and the J gene lost 5 bases, with 17 bases spanning the gap. CDR1 and CDR2 from the germline V gene are SGHNT and YYREEE (reference sequence). The CDR3 totals 15 residues. This chain's CDR3 is CASRAQVAVNNEQFF. CDR3 DNA: TGTGCCAGCAGGGCTCAAGTTGCGGTCAACAATGAGCAGTTCTTC. Based on the CDR3 plus reference TRBV5-4 and TRBJ2-1, the full variable domain is ETGVTQSPTHLIKTRGQQVTLRCSSQSGHNTVSWYQQALGQGPQFIFQYYREEENGRGNFPPRFSGLQFPNYSSELNVNALELDDSALYLCASRAQVAVNNEQFFGPGTRLTVL.

The CDR3 sequence is CASSHLANTEAFF. CDR3 nucleotides: TGTGCCAGCAGCCACCTGGCAAACACTGAAGCTTTCTTT. This chain links TRBV6-5 with TRBJ1-1; D remains unclear. Deletions cut 6 bases from V and 2 bases from J, with 10 bases between. From germline, CDR1 is MNHEY and CDR2 SVGAGI. The CDR3 loop spans 13 amino acids.

The J gene is TRBJ2-3, the V gene TRBV7-2; 11 bases line up with TRBD2. The ends lost 3 bases at V and 0 bases at J; junction bases unmatched: 8. The V gene's germline CDR1 is SGHTA and CDR2 FQGNSA. The CDR3 spans 18 residues. This chain's CDR3 is CASSFGLAGSSSTDTQYF. CDR3 DNA sequence: TGTGCCAGCAGCTTTGGACTAGCGGGTAGTTCTAGCACAGATACGCAGTATTTT. The full variable domain, in which reference TRBV7-2 and TRBJ2-3 provide the parts outside the CDR3, is GAGVSQSPSNKVTEKGKDVELRCDPISGHTALYWYRQSLGQGLEFLIYFQGNSAPDKSGLPSDRFSAERTGGSVSTLTIQRTQQEDSAVYLCASSFGLAGSSSTDTQYFGPGTRLTVL.

V and J are TRBV6-5 and TRBJ2-1; D might be TRBD1 (5 bases). Per germline, CDR1 MNHEY and CDR2 SVGAGI. The CDR3 extends over 15 amino acids. The V and J ends lost 6 bases and 0 bases respectively, with 12 bases between them. The CDR3 sequence: CASSRGQSSYNEQFF. The DNA for the CDR3 is TGTGCCAGCAGCCGTGGACAAAGCTCCTACAATGAGCAGTTCTTC.

The V and J genes are TRBV4-2 and TRBJ1-1, with 8 bases that match TRBD1. The CDR3 totals 16 residues. Trimming took 2 bases from V and 5 from J; bases not matched to a gene: 10. Germline V gene lookup returns CDR1 LGHNA and CDR2 YNFKEQ. The CDR3 region has the DNA TGTGCCAGCAGCCAACTTACCGGACAGGGAGGGACTGAAGCTTTCTTT. It encodes CASSQLTGQGGTEAFF.

In its sample, this clone was seen once. The V gene is TRBV27, the J gene TRBJ1-2; D uncertain. The V gene's germline CDR1 is MNHEY and CDR2 SMNVEV (reference sequence). V lost 11 bases and J lost 6, with 13 bases in between. The CDR3 extends over 11 amino acids. As DNA, the CDR3 is TGTGCCGCGGGTTACCTAAATGGCTACACCTTC. As protein: CAAGYLNGYTF.

The chain is built from TRBV28 and TRBJ1-1; D gene uncertain. This CDR3 comprises 12 residues. The germline V gene has CDR1 MDHEN and CDR2 SYDVKM. V shed 3 bases and J shed 6 bases, with 8 bases lying between them. The CDR3 nucleotides are TGTGCCAGCAGTTTTGGAGTCTCTGAAGCTTTCTTT. It codes for CASSFGVSEAFF.

This clone was picked up one time. V is TRBV9 and J is TRBJ2-7; 9 bases map to TRBD1. The CDR3 loop spans 15 amino acids. With 4 bases clipped from V and 3 bases from J, the junction kept 8 bases outside the gene matches. The germline CDR1 and CDR2 sequences are SGDLS and YYNGEE. CDR3 coding DNA: TGTGCCAGCAGCATCGGACAGGGGACCCTCTACGAGCAGTACTTC. It yields the protein CASSIGQGTLYEQYF.

The chain uses TRBV9 and TRBJ2-3; tentatively, D is TRBD1 (6 bases). V was pared by 2 bases and J by 7 bases, with 11 bases between. The CDR3 runs 13 residues. Germline V gene sequence: CDR1 SGDLS, CDR2 YYNGEE. The CDR3 DNA sequence: TGTGCCAGCAGCGTCGAACAGGGTTATACGCAGTATTTT. Its translation is CASSVEQGYTQYF. Full variable domain (missing parts from reference TRBV9 and TRBJ2-3): DSGVTQTPKHLITATGQRVTLRCSPRSGDLSVYWYQQSLDQGLQFLIQYYNGEERAKGNILERFSAQQFPDLHSELNLSSLELGDSALYFCASSVEQGYTQYFGPGTRLTVL.

The V and J genes are TRBV27 and TRBJ2-1; TRBD2 is a possible D gene (6 bases). CDR3 length: 15 amino acids. Looked up from germline, CDR1 is MNHEY and CDR2 is SMNVEV (reference sequence). V lost 8 bases and J 8 bases, leaving 22 bases between the germline ends. CDR3: CASANRGFEFYEQFF. CDR3 DNA sequence: TGTGCCAGCGCCAACCGGGGGTTCGAGTTCTATGAGCAGTTCTTC.

The J gene is TRBJ2-1, the V gene TRBV29-1; TRBD2 agrees at 10 bases. Germline CDR1 reads SQVTM; CDR2 reads ANQGSEA. The CDR3 loop spans 16 amino acids. After removal of 0 bases from V and 12 bases from J, the junction contained 14 bases not matched to a gene. For the CDR3, the DNA is TGCAGCGTTGAAGATTGGAGGTTAGCGGGAGGTTCTGGGCAGTTCTTC. Translation gives CSVEDWRLAGGSGQFF.

The rearrangement links TRBV9 to TRBJ2-3; 8 bases agree with TRBD1. The CDR3 spans 18 residues. Germline values: CDR1 SGDLS, CDR2 YYNGEE. With V trimmed by 0 bases and J by 4 bases, 13 bases remained unmatched. The chain's CDR3 is CASSVAVGTGRGPDTQYF. CDR3 sequence (DNA): TGTGCCAGCAGCGTAGCGGTGGGGACAGGACGGGGCCCAGATACGCAGTATTTT.

V is TRBV5-1 and J is TRBJ2-1; 11 nucleotides agree with TRBD2. This CDR3 comprises 16 residues. Germline V gene lookup returns CDR1 SGHRS and CDR2 YFSETQ. J gave up 8 bases and V 2 bases, and 9 bases lay outside the gene matches. CDR3 amino acids: CASSFPLAGGEDEQFF. The CDR3 nucleotides read TGCGCCAGCAGCTTTCCCCTAGCGGGAGGCGAGGATGAGCAGTTCTTC.

The chain joins TRBV4-1 to TRBJ1-1; 7 bases map to TRBD1. V trimming: 4 bases; J trimming: 3 bases; junction bases outside the gene matches: 8. Germline CDR1 reads MGHRA; CDR2 reads YSYEKL. CDR3 size: 15 residues. Here the CDR3 DNA reads TGCGCCAGCAGCCTAGAGACAGGGATGGACACTGAAGCTTTCTTT. Encoded protein: CASSLETGMDTEAFF.

The V gene is TRBV6-5, the J gene TRBJ1-5; 8 bases line up with TRBD1. In germline, CDR1 is MNHEY, CDR2 SVGAGI. This CDR3 region has 15 residues. V lost 8 bases to trimming and J lost 4 bases; unmatched junction nucleotides: 10. The CDR3 is CASALLQGGNQPQHF. Written as DNA, the CDR3 is TGTGCCAGCGCTTTATTACAGGGGGGGAATCAGCCCCAGCATTTT.